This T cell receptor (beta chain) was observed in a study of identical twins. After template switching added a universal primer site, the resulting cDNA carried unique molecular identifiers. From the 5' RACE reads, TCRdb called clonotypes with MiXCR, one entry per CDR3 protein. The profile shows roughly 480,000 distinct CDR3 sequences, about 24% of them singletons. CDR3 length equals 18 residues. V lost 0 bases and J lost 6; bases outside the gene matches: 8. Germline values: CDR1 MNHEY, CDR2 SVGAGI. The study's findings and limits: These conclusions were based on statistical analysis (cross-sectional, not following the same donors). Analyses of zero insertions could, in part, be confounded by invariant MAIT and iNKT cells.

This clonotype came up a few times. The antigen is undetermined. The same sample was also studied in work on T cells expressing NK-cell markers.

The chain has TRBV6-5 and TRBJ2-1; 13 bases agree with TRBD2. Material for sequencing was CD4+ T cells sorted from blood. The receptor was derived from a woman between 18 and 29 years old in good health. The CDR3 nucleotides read TGTGCCAGCAGTTACTCGATACTAGCGGGGGGGCTCTTCAATGAGCAGTTCTTC. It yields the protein CASSYSILAGGLFNEQFF.